The clone carrying this T cell receptor (beta chain) was detected many times. Its antigen is unidentified. It was RNA transcripts that yielded the amplified TCR beta CDR3 regions. The TCR CDR3 was amplified in a first-round RT-PCR using the HTBI primer set. In TCRdb, the multiplex PCR reads were re-called with MiXCR into one record per CDR3 protein. The repertoire has about 840,000 distinct CDR3 sequences, over 35% of them found once; the top ten carry roughly 8.3%. This entry belongs to a study of T cells in Graves' hyperthyroidism and ophthalmopathy. The study, taken as a whole, reports: The model predicted ophthalmopathy a median around six months before onset.

The CDR3 has 14 amino acids. With 3 bases removed from V and 0 bases from J, the gap between germline ends came to 8 bases. The V gene's germline CDR1 is MNHNS and CDR2 SASEGT. This sequence originates from a man between 18 and 35 years old with Graves' hyperthyroidism. This chain joins TRBV6-1 and TRBJ1-2; D perhaps matches TRBD1 (6 bases). The specimen was blood. Here the CDR3 reads CASSEGTTNYGYTF. CDR3 coding DNA: TGTGCCAGCAGTGAGGGGACAACTAACTATGGCTACACCTTC.